The 3 T cell receptor beta chains in this list originate from one sample, sequenced in a study of T cells after yellow fever vaccination (dated by TCRdb to between 2018 and 2021). The sample's treatment or condition, from its label and the paper: live attenuated yellow fever vaccine strain. Library creation used 5' RACE. Instrument on record: Illumina HiSeq 2500. The raw public reads went through TCRdb reprocessing: fastp at Q25, MiXCR clone calling, in-frame beta chains kept. Every entry covers one CDR3 protein and lists the most common genes and DNA from its rows. This sample is represented by a few hundred thousand distinct CDR3 sequences; 6.2% of them were singletons. The ten largest make up approximately 16% of the sample. This sample comprised PBMCs, obtained 5 days after the yellow fever booster vaccination. Receptors were obtained from a young man who received the YFV17D yellow fever vaccine.

This clonotype was detected ten times or more. The CDR3: CSARDLLAAHEQYF. The CDR3 DNA is TGCAGTGCTAGAGATCTCCTAGCGGCCCACGAGCAGTACTTC. This chain joins TRBV20-1 and TRBJ2-7, with TRBD2 matching over 7 bases. CDR3 length: 14 residues. Trimming at V came to 0 bases and at J to 5 bases, leaving 7 bases not matched to a gene. Germline loops: CDR1 DFQATT, CDR2 SNEGSKA (reference sequence).

This clonotype was seen more than once but under ten times. The V and J genes are TRBV5-1 and TRBJ2-7, with 8 positions matching TRBD2. There are 14 residues in the CDR3. From germline, CDR1 is SGHRS and CDR2 YFSETQ. V dropped 0 bases and J dropped 7; count of bases not matched to a gene: 6. CDR3 protein: CASSLGSGSWEQYF. The CDR3 coding sequence is TGCGCCAGCAGCTTGGGAAGCGGGAGCTGGGAGCAGTACTTC.

The rearrangement joins TRBV24-1 to TRBJ2-3; D gene ambiguous. CDR3 length: 16 residues. Trimming removed 1 base at V and 0 bases at J, with 10 bases between. Looked up from germline, CDR1 is KGHDR and CDR2 is SFDVKD. CDR3 residues: CATSDFGRASTDTQYF. The CDR3 DNA sequence: TGTGCCACCAGTGATTTTGGCCGAGCTAGCACAGATACGCAGTATTTT.